This T cell receptor (beta chain) was observed in a study of shared clonotypes between healthy human individuals. Study background: Researchers drew samples from a couple of women and three men aged 18 to 49.

Genomic DNA of every subset was divided equally among multiple immunoSEQ plates. PCR replicates performed on unsorted PBMC used 300 to 350 ng DNA, 28,000 or so T cell genomes. Here immunoSEQ multiplex PCR was the method, and the copy in TCRdb shows in-frame clones only, minus some. The repertoire holds about 480,000 clones, with 79% as singletons. V lost 4 bases and J lost 4; bases outside the gene matches: 10. The V gene's germline CDR1 is MGHRA and CDR2 YSYEKL. The CDR3 has 16 residues. About this clone itself: What it binds is not known.

Findings and caveats of the study: The genetic and exposure-history diversity represented was limited by few donors.

Material: PBMCs. The sequence was obtained from a woman in her thirties or forties in good health. Some clones in this sample may be carry-over from other donors' samples. V is TRBV4-1 and J is TRBJ2-7; 10 bases fit TRBD1. CDR3 in amino acids: CASSLLTGTGAYEQYF. CDR3 nucleotide sequence: TGCGCCAGCAGCCTCCTAACCGGGACAGGGGCTTACGAGCAGTACTTC.